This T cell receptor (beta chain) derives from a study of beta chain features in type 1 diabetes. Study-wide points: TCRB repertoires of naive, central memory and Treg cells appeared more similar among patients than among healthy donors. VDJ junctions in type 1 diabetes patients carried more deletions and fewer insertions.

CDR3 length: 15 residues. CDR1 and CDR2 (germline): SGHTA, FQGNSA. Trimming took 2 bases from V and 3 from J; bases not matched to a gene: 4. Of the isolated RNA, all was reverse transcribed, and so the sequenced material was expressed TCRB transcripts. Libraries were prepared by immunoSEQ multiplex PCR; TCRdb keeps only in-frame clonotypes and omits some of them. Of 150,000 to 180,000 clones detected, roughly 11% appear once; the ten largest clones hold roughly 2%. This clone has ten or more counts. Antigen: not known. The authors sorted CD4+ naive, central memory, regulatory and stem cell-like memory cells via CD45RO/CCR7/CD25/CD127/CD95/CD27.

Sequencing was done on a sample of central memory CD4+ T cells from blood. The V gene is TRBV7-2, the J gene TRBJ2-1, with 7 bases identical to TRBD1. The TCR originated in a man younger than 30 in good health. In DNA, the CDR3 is TGTGCCAGCAGCTTACGCAGGGGGTTCTACAATGAGCAGTTCTTC. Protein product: CASSLRRGFYNEQFF.